This entry lists 11 T cell receptor beta chains sequenced from one sample in a study of T cells in Graves' hyperthyroidism and ophthalmopathy. Amplified TCR beta CDR3 regions came from RNA transcripts. The study used the HTBI primer set for a first-round RT-PCR of the TCR CDR3. One entry per CDR3 protein results from TCRdb running MiXCR on the multiplex PCR reads. The table includes around 430,000 distinct CDR3 sequences, 15% detected once. The sample consisted of blood. All receptors come from a woman aged 25 to 39 with Graves' hyperthyroidism.

The rearrangement joins TRBV5-1 to TRBJ2-3, with D perhaps matching TRBD2 (6 bases). CDR3 size: 15 residues. Germline V gene data show CDR1 as SGHRS and CDR2 as YFSETQ. V was trimmed by 0 bases and J by 5 bases, leaving 13 bases between them. In DNA, the CDR3 is TGCGCCAGCAGCTTGGGGGCGGGACTCGGAGATACGCAGTATTTT. The encoded protein is CASSLGAGLGDTQYF. Complete variable domain (other parts from reference TRBV5-1 and TRBJ2-3): KAGVTQTPRYLIKTRGQQVTLSCSPISGHRSVSWYQQTPGQGLQFLFEYFSETQRNKGNFPGRFSGRQFSNSRSEMNVSTLELGDSALYLCASSLGAGLGDTQYFGPGTRLTVL.

The J gene is TRBJ2-2, the V gene TRBV9; no clear D. The ends were cut back, 2 bases at V and 4 bases at J, with 6 bases in the middle. This CDR3 has 13 amino acids. CDR1 is SGDLS and CDR2 is YYNGEE in the germline V gene. CDR3 sequence: CASSVNPTGELFF. The CDR3 DNA is TGTGCCAGCAGCGTCAACCCCACCGGGGAGCTGTTTTTT.

The V call is TRBV27, the J call TRBJ1-2; tentatively, D is TRBD1 (5 bases). Trimming cost V 3 bases and J 4 bases, with 15 bases left between them. CDR1 and CDR2 from the germline V gene are MNHEY and SMNVEV (reference sequence). This CDR3 is 15 amino acids long. The CDR3 DNA follows: TGTGCCAGCAGTTTGACGGACAAAACGGTCTATGGCTACACCTTC. Translation: CASSLTDKTVYGYTF.

This clonotype occurred a few times. V usage is TRBV29-1 and J usage is TRBJ1-1, with TRBD1 as a possible D gene (6 bases). The CDR3 loop spans 13 amino acids. The V gene lost 7 bases and the J gene lost 1 base, with 13 bases spanning the gap. Per the germline V gene, CDR1 is SQVTM and CDR2 is ANQGSEA. The CDR3 reads CSDMDSANTEAFF. CDR3 DNA: TGCAGCGACATGGACAGTGCGAACACTGAAGCTTTCTTT.

This clonotype came up many times. The CDR3 DNA follows: TGCGCCAGTCGAGGACAGGGGAGAGAATCACCCCTCCACTTT. Amino acid sequence: CASRGQGRESPLHF. The chain joins TRBV5-1 to TRBJ1-6; 9 bases are shared with TRBD1. The V gene end was trimmed by 8 bases and the J gene end by 10 bases; junction bases not matched to a gene: 10. The CDR3 runs 14 residues. The germline CDR1 and CDR2 sequences are SGHRS and YFSETQ.

The V call is TRBV29-1, the J call TRBJ1-1; D is undetermined. Germline CDR1 is SQVTM and CDR2 is ANQGSEA. The length of the CDR3 is 11 residues. The CDR3 DNA reads TGCAACGCCCGTGTATCTCCTGAAGCTTTCTTT. Amino acids: CNARVSPEAFF.

The table lists this clonotype with many counts. CDR3 nucleotide sequence: TGTGCCAGCAGTTTATATGAAAAACTGTTTTTT. Its translation is CASSLYEKLFF. The chain employs TRBV12-3 or TRBV12-4 and TRBJ1-4, with D unresolved. The V gene lost 2 bases and the J gene lost 6 bases, with 1 base spanning the gap. This CDR3 spans 11 amino acids.

This chain uses TRBV28 with TRBJ2-2; 11 nucleotides agree with TRBD2. The CDR3 is 14 residues long. CDR1 is MDHEN, CDR2 SYDVKM, per germline. The ends lost 7 bases at V and 8 bases at J; junction bases unmatched: 6. CDR3 bases: TGTGCCAGCACACTAGCGGGAGTAGGGGGGGAGCTGTTTTTT. Protein sequence: CASTLAGVGGELFF.

Only a few counts were recorded for this clonotype. V usage is TRBV10-1 and J usage is TRBJ2-1; a weak D match, TRBD2 (5 bases). The CDR3 totals 17 residues. Trimming left V 0 bases short and J 7 bases short, with 19 bases between. Germline values: CDR1 WNHNN, CDR2 SYGVQD (reference sequence). CDR3 residues: CASSESRVGGSLNEQFF. In nucleotides, the CDR3 is TGCGCCAGCAGTGAGTCGAGGGTAGGAGGTAGTCTAAATGAGCAGTTCTTC.

This chain uses TRBV18 with TRBJ1-3; a weak D match, TRBD1 (5 bases). Germline-derived CDR1 and CDR2 are KGHSH and LQKENI. CDR3 length: 17 residues. With 3 bases removed from V and 0 bases from J, the gap between germline ends came to 15 bases. The CDR3 DNA sequence: TGTGCCAGCTCACCCGGTGTGCAGGGTAACTCTGGAAACACCATATATTTT. This encodes CASSPGVQGNSGNTIYF.

This clonotype turned up a few times. V gene TRBV20-1 combines with J gene TRBJ2-3; D unresolved. V lost 5 bases to trimming and J lost 3 bases, with 12 bases between them. The CDR3 consists of 13 residues. CDR1 is DFQATT and CDR2 is SNEGSKA in the germline V gene (reference sequence). CDR3: CSAGLLATDTQYF. In DNA form, the CDR3 reads TGCAGTGCTGGGCTTCTCGCGACAGATACGCAGTATTTT.